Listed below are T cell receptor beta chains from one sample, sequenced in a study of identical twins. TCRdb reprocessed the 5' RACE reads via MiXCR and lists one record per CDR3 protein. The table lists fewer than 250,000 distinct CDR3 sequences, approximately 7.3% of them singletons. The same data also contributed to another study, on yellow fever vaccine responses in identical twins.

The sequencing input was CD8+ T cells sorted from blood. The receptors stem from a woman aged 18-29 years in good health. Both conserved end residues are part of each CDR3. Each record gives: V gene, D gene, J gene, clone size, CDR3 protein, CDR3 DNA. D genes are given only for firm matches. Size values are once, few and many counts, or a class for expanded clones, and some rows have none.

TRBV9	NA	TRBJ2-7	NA	CASSATGTTLGEQYF	TGTGCCAGCAGCGCTACCGGGACAACTCTTGGCGAGCAGTACTTC
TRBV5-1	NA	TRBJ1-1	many	CASSNIQGPTEAFF	TGCGCCAGCAGCAATATACAGGGTCCCACTGAAGCTTTCTTT
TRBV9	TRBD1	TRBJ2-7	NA	CASSVVGTGADEQYF	TGTGCCAGCAGCGTCGTGGGGACAGGGGCGGACGAGCAGTACTTC
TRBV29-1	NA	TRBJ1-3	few	CSVVWIESGNTIYF	TGCAGCGTTGTGTGGATCGAATCTGGAAACACCATATATTTT
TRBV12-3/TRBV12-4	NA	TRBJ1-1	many	CASSLSGAKTEAFF	TGTGCCAGCAGTTTAAGTGGTGCGAAGACTGAAGCTTTCTTT
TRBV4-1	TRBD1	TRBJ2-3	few	CASSQPLGTGELDTQYF	TGCGCCAGCAGCCAACCCCTGGGGACAGGGGAATTGGATACGCAGTATTTT
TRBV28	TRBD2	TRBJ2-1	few	CASSFPTSGSLDEQFF	TGTGCCAGCAGTTTCCCTACTAGCGGGAGTTTGGATGAGCAGTTCTTC
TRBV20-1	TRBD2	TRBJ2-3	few	CSATLAGDRTDTQYF	TGCAGTGCCACACTAGCGGGGGATCGCACAGATACGCAGTATTTT
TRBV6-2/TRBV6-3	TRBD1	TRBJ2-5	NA	CASSNLQGYETQYF	TGTGCCAGCAGTAACCTACAGGGGTACGAGACCCAGTACTTC
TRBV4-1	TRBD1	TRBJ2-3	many	CASSPHPDRGTDTQYF	TGCGCCAGCAGCCCGCATCCGGACAGGGGCACAGATACGCAGTATTTT
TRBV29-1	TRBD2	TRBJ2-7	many	CSVVLGGRAYEQYF	TGCAGCGTTGTGCTCGGCGGGAGGGCCTACGAGCAGTACTTC
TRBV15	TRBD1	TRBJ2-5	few	CATSRAHSGQKETQYF	TGTGCCACCAGCAGAGCCCACTCGGGACAGAAAGAGACCCAGTACTTC
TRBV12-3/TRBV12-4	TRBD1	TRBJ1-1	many	CASSLGTGAPEAFF	TGTGCCAGCAGTTTAGGGACAGGGGCCCCTGAAGCTTTCTTT
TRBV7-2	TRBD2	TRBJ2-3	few	CASSLTGGAADTQYF	TGTGCCAGCAGCTTAACCGGGGGGGCCGCAGATACGCAGTATTTT
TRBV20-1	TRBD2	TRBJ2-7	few	CSASSGLAGGFSGEQYF	TGCAGTGCTTCCTCGGGGCTAGCGGGAGGGTTTTCGGGTGAGCAGTACTTC
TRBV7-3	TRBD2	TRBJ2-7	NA	CASSSQAGGLFEQYF	TGTGCCAGCAGCTCCCAAGCGGGAGGGCTTTTCGAGCAGTACTTC
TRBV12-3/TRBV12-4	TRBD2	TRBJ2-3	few	CASSPDLAAYGRGTDTQYF	TGTGCCAGCAGCCCCGACCTAGCGGCCTACGGACGGGGCACAGATACGCAGTATTTT
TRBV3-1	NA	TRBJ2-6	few	CASSQDEWGLDSGANVLTF	TGTGCCAGCAGCCAAGATGAATGGGGGCTAGACTCTGGGGCCAACGTCCTGACTTTC
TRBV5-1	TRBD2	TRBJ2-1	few	CASSWTSGIYNEQFF	TGCGCCAGCAGCTGGACTAGCGGCATCTACAATGAGCAGTTCTTC
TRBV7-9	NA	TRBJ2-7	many	CASSLTSTYEQYF	TGTGCCAGCAGCCTAACTAGCACCTACGAGCAGTACTTC
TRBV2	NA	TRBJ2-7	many	CASRAGAYEQYF	TGTGCCAGCCGTGCAGGTGCCTACGAGCAGTACTTC
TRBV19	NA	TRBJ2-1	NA	CASILDGNGYNEQFF	TGTGCCAGTATCTTGGACGGGAATGGGTACAATGAGCAGTTCTTC
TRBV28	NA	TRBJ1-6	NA	CASSPLDKFTPLHF	TGTGCCAGCAGTCCCCTGGACAAATTCACACCCCTCCACTTT
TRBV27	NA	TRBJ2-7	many	CASSLLGDNHFYEQYF	TGTGCCAGCAGTTTATTAGGGGACAACCACTTCTACGAGCAGTACTTC
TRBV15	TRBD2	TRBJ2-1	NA	CATSNAGTTHNEQFF	TGTGCCACCAGCAACGCCGGGACTACACACAATGAGCAGTTCTTC
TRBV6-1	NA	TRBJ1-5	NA	CASSEAQHQPQHF	TGTGCCAGCAGTGAAGCACAGCATCAGCCCCAGCATTTT
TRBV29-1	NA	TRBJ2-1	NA	CSVRESSYNEQFF	TGCAGCGTTCGGGAGAGCTCCTACAATGAGCAGTTCTTC
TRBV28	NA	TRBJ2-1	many	CASSLELSSYNEQFF	TGTGCCAGCAGTTTGGAGTTAAGCTCCTACAATGAGCAGTTCTTC
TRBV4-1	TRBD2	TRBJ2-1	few	CASSQTWTSANEQFF	TGCGCCAGCAGCCAAACTTGGACTAGTGCGAATGAGCAGTTCTTC
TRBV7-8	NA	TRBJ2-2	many	CASSRVNTGELFF	TGTGCCAGCAGTCGAGTTAACACCGGGGAGCTGTTTTTT
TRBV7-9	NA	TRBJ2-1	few	CASSLVGGEYNEQFF	TGTGCCAGCAGCTTAGTCGGGGGAGAGTACAATGAGCAGTTCTTC